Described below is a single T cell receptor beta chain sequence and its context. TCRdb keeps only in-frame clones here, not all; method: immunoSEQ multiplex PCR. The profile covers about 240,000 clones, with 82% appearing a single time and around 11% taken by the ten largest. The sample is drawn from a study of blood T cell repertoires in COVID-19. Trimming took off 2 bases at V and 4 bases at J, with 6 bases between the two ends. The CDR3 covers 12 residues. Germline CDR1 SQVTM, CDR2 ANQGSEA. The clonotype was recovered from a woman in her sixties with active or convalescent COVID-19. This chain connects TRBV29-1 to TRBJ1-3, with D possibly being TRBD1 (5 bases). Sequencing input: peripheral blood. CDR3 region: CSVERQGNTIYF. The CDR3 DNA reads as TGCAGCGTTGAACGACAGGGAAACACCATATATTTT.